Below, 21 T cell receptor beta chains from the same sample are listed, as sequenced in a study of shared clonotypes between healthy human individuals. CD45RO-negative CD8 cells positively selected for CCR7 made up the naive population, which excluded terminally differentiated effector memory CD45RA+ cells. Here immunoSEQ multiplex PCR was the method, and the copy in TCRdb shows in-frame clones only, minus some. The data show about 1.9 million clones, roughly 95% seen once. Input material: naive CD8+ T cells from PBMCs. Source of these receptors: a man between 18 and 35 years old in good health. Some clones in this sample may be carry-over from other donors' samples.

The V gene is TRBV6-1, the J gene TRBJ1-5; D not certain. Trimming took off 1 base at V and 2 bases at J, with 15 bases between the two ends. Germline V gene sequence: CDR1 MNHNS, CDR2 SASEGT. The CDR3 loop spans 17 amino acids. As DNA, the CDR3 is TGTGCCAGCAGTGAAGAAGGTCCCCCGGTGGGCAATCAGCCCCAGCATTTT. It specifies CASSEEGPPVGNQPQHF.

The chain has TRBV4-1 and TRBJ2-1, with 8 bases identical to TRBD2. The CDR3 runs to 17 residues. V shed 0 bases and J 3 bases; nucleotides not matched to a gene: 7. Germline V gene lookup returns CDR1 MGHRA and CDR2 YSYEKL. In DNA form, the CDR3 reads TGCGCCAGCAGCCAAGATGTAGGTAGCGGGAACTACAATGAGCAGTTCTTC. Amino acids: CASSQDVGSGNYNEQFF.

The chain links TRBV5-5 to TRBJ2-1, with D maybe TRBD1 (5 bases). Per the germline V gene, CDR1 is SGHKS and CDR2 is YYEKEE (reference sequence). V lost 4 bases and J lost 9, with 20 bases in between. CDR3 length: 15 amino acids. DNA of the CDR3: TGTGCCAGCAGCACCGCCGGCCCAGGGTACGGTGAGCAGTTCTTC. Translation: CASSTAGPGYGEQFF. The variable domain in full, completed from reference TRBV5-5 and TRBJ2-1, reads DAGVTQSPTHLIKTRGQQVTLRCSPISGHKSVSWYQQVLGQGPQFIFQYYEKEERGRGNFPDRFSARQFPNYSSELNVNALLLGDSALYLCASSTAGPGYGEQFFGPGTRLTVL.

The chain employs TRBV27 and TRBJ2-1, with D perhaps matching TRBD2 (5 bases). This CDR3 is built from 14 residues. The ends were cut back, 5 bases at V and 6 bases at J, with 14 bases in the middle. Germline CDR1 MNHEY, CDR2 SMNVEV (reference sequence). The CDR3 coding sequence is TGTGCCAGCAGTCCACCTACTAGTACCAATGAGCAGTTCTTC. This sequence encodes CASSPPTSTNEQFF.

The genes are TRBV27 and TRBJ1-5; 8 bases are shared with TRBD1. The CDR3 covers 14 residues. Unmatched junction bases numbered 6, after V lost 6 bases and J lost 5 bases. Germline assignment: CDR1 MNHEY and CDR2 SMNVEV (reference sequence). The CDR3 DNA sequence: TGTGCCAGCAGAGCCGGGACAGGACATCAGCCCCAGCATTTT. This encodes CASRAGTGHQPQHF.

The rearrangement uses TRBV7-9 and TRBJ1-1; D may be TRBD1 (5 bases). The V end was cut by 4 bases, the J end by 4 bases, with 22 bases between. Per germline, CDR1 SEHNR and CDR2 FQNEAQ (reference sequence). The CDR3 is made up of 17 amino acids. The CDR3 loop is CASSSQRGGPLGTEAFF. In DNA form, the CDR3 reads TGTGCCAGCAGCTCACAACGCGGGGGACCCTTGGGCACTGAAGCTTTCTTT.

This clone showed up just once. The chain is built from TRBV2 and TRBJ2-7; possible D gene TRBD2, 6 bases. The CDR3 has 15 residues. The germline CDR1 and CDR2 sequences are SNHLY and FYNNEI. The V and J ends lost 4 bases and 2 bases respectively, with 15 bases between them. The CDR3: CASSVSAGRPYEQYF. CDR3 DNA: TGTGCCAGCAGTGTGTCGGCGGGGAGGCCCTACGAGCAGTACTTC.

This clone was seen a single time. The CDR3: CASSSSVSTYEQYF. The CDR3 DNA reads as TGTGCCAGCAGCTCAAGTGTCTCCACCTACGAGCAGTACTTC. This chain connects TRBV7-6 to TRBJ2-7; D remains unclear. The V gene lost 4 bases and the J gene lost 2 bases, with 12 bases spanning the gap. Germline loops: CDR1 SGHVS, CDR2 FNYEAQ. The CDR3 loop spans 14 amino acids.

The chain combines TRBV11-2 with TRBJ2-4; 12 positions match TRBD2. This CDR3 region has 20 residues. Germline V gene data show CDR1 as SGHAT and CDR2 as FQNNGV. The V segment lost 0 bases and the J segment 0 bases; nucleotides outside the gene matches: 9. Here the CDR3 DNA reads TGTGCCAGCAGCTTAGATTTGACTAGCGGGAGAGACGAAGCCAAAAACATTCAGTACTTC. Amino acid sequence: CASSLDLTSGRDEAKNIQYF.

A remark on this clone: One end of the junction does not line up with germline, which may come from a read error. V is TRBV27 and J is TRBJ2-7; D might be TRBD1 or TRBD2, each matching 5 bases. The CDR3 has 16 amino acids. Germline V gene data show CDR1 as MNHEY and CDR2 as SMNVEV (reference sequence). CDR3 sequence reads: CASSVSHGGPGYEQYF. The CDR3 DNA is TGTGCCAGCAGTGTATCCCATGGGGGACCTGGCTACGAGCAGTACTTC.

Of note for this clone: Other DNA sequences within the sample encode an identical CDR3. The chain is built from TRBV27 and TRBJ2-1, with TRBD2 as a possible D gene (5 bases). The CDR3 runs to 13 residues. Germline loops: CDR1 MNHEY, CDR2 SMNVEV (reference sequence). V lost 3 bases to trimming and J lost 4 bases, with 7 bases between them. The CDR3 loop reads CASSLGSYNEQFF. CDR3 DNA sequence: TGTGCCAGCAGTTTGGGGAGTTACAATGAGCAGTTCTTC.

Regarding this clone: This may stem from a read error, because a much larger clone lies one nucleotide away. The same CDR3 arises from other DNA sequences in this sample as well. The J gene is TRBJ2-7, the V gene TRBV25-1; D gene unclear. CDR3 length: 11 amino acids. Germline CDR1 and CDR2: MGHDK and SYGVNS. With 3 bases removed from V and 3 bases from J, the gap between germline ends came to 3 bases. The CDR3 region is CASSDFYEQYF. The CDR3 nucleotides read TGTGCCAGCAGTGACTTCTACGAGCAGTACTTC.

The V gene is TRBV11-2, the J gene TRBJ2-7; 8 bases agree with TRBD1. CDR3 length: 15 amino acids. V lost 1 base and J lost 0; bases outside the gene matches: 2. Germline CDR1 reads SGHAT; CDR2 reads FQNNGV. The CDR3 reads CASSLGRGHSYEQYF. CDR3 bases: TGTGCCAGCAGCTTAGGCAGGGGGCACTCCTACGAGCAGTACTTC. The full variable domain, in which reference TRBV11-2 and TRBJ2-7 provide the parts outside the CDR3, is EAGVAQSPRYKIIEKRQSVAFWCNPISGHATLYWYQQILGQGPKLLIQFQNNGVVDDSQLPKDRFSAERLKGVDSTLKIQPAKLEDSAVYLCASSLGRGHSYEQYFGPGTRLTVT.

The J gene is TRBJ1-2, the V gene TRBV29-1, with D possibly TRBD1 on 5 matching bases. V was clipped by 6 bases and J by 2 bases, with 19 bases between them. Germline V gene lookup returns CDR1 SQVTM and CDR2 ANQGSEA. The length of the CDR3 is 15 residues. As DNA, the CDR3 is TGCAGCGTATCCTACTCTGGGGGGTTAAACTATGGCTACACCTTC. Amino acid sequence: CSVSYSGGLNYGYTF.

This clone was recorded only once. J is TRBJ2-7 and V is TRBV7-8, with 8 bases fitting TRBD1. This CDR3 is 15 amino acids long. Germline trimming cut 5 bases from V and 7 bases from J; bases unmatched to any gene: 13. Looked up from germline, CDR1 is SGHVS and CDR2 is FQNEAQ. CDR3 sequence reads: CASSDPRTGSEEQYF. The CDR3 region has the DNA TGTGCCAGCAGCGACCCCCGGACAGGGTCGGAGGAGCAGTACTTC.

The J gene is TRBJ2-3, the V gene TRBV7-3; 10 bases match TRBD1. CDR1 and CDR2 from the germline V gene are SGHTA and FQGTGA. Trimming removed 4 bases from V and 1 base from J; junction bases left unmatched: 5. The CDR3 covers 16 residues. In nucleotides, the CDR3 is TGTGCCAGCAGCTCTGACAGGGGGCTGGGCACAGATACGCAGTATTTT. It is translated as CASSSDRGLGTDTQYF.

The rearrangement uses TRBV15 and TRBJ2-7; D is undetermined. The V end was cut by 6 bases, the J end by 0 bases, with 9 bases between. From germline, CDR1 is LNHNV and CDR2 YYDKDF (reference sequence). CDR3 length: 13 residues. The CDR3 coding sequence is TGTGCCACCAGTGCAGGCCACTCCTACGAGCAGTACTTC. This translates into CATSAGHSYEQYF.

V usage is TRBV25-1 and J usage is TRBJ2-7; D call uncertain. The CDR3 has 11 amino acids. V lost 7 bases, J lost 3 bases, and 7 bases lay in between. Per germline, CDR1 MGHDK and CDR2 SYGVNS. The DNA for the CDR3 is TGTGCCAGCAAAGAGCTCTACGAGCAGTACTTC. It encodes CASKELYEQYF.

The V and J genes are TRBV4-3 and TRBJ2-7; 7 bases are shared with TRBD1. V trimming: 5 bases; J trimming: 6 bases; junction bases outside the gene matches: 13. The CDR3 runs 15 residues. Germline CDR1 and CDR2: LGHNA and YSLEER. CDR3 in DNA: TGCGCCAGCAGCGTACGACAGGGTGGGACATTCGAGCAGTACTTC. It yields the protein CASSVRQGGTFEQYF.

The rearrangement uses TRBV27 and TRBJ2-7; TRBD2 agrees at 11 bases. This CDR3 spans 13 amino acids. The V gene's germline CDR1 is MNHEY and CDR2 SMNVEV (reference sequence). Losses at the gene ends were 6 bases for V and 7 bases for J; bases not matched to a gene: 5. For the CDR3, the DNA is TGTGCCAGCAGGGGACTAGCGGAGTGGGAGCAGTACTTC. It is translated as CASRGLAEWEQYF.

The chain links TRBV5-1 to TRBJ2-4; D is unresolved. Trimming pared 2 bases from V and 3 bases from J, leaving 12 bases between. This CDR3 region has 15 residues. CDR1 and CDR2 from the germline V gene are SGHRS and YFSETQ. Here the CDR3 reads CASSFSFLGKNIQYF. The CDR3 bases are TGCGCCAGCAGCTTCTCTTTTCTGGGCAAAAACATTCAGTACTTC.